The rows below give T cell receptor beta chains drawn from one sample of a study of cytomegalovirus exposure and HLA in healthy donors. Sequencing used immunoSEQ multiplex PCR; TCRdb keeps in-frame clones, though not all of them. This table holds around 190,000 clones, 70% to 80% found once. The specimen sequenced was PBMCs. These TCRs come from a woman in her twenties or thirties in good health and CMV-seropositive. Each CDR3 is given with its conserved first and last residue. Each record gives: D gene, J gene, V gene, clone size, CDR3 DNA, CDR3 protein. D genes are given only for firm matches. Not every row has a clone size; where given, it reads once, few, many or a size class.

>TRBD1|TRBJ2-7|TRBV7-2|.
TGTGCCAGTGGACAGGGGGCGGCCTACGAGCAGTACTTC
CASGQGAAYEQYF
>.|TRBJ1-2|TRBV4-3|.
TGCGCCAGCAGCCAAGATCAGGCCACCCCCTCCCAACATGGCTACACCTTC
CASSQDQATPSQHGYTF
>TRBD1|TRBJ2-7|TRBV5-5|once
TGTGCCAGCAGACTGGGACAGGGGGCTTCCTACGCCTACGAGCAGTACTTC
CASRLGQGASYAYEQYF
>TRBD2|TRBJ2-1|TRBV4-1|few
TGCGCCAGCAGCCAAGGGACTAGCGGAAGCTACAATGAGCAGTTCTTC
CASSQGTSGSYNEQFF
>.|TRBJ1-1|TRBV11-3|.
TGTGCCAGCAGCTTACGGGCAGGGATGAACACTGAAGCTTTCTTT
CASSLRAGMNTEAFF
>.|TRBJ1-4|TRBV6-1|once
TGTGCCAGCAGTGACAGGACAGCAACTAATGAAAAACTGTTTTTT
CASSDRTATNEKLFF
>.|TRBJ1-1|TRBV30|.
TGTGCCTGGAGTGAAGTAGTGGCTGAAGCTTTCTTT
CAWSEVVAEAFF
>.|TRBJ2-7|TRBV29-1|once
TGCAGCGTTGAAGTAGGGGCGGGGAGCGAGCAGTACTTC
CSVEVGAGSEQYF
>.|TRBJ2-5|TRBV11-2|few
TGTGCCAGCAGCTTTCTGGGGGGTAGAGGTAAAGAGACCCAGTACTTC
CASSFLGGRGKETQYF
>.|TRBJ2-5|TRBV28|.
TGTGCCAGCCTCCCTGGGGCTCTAAAAGGAGAGACCCAGTACTTC
CASLPGALKGETQYF
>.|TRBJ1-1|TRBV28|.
TGTGCCAGCAGCGGTGACACTGAAGCTTTCTTT
CASSGDTEAFF
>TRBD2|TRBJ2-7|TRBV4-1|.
TGCGCCAGCAGCTCTCTGACTAGCGGGAGGACCTACGAGCAGTACTTC
CASSSLTSGRTYEQYF
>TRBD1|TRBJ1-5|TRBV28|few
TGTGCCAGTACAGGGGGCCAGCCCCAGCATTTT
CASTGGQPQHF
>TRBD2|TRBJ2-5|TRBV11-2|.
TGTGCCAGCAGCTCCGGGAGCGGGGACCAAGAGACCCAGTACTTC
CASSSGSGDQETQYF
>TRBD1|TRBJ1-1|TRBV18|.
TGTGCCAGCTCTCACGACAGGGATGAAGCTTTCTTT
CASSHDRDEAFF
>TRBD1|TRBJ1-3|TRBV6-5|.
TGTGCCAGCAGTTACGGGACAGATCTTGGAAACACCATATATTTT
CASSYGTDLGNTIYF
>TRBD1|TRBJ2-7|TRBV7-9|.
TGTGCCAGCAGCCTGGACAGGGCCTACGAGCAGTACTTC
CASSLDRAYEQYF
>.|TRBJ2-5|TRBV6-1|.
TGTGCCAGCAGTGAATCAGTGGCCCAAGAGACCCAGTACTTC
CASSESVAQETQYF
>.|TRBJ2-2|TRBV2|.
TGTGCCAGCGGCGGCGCGAACACCGGGGAGCTGTTTTTT
CASGGANTGELFF
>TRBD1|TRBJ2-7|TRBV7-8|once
TGTGCCAGCAGCTTAGTGGGACAGGGGGCCTACGAGCAGTACTTC
CASSLVGQGAYEQYF
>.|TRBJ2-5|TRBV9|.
TGTGCCAGCAGCCCAGACTTGATGTTGGAGACCCAGTACTTC
CASSPDLMLETQYF
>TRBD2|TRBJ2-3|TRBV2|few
TGTGCCAGCAGTTCCGGGACTAGCGGGGTGGATACGCAGTATTTT
CASSSGTSGVDTQYF
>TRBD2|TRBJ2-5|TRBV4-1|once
TGCGCCAGCAGCCAAGAGAGGATAGCGGGGCGTTGGCAAGAGACCCAGTACTTC
CASSQERIAGRWQETQYF
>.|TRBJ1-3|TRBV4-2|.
TGTGCCAGCAGCCAAGAGAGGGCGCCCGGTGGAAACACCATATATTTT
CASSQERAPGGNTIYF
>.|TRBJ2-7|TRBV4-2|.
TGTGCCAGCAGCCCTGGGGGCGGAACATCCTACGAGCAGTACTTC
CASSPGGGTSYEQYF
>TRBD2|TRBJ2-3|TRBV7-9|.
TGTGCCAGCAGCTTAGCAGCGGGGGGCCCAGATACGCAGTATTTT
CASSLAAGGPDTQYF
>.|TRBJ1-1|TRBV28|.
TGTGCCAGCAGTTTAAGACAGACGAACACTGAAGCTTTCTTT
CASSLRQTNTEAFF
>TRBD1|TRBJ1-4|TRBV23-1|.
TGCGCCAGCACTCACCCCAAGAGGGGGCGCGGGGAAAAACTGTTTTTT
CASTHPKRGRGEKLFF
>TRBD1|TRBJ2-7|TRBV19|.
TGTGCCAGTAGTCCCGGACAGGGGGTCTCCTACGAGCAGTACTTC
CASSPGQGVSYEQYF
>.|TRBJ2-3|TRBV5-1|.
TGCGCCAGCAGCTTAATGATCCGAGCCACAGATACGCAGTATTTT
CASSLMIRATDTQYF
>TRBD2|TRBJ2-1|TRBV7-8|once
TGTGCCAGCAGCTCTAAGGGACTAGCGAGGATATCAAATGAGCAGTTCTTC
CASSSKGLARISNEQFF
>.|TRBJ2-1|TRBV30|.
TGTGCCTGGAGTGTCCTCAGGGATGAGCAGTTCTTC
CAWSVLRDEQFF
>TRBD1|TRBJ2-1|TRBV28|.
TGTGCCAGCAGCAAACCCGGGACAGGGGCCTACAATGAGCAGTTCTTC
CASSKPGTGAYNEQFF
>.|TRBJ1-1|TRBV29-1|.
TGCAGCGTTGGGTGGGGCCCGGAGGAAGCTTTCTTT
CSVGWGPEEAFF
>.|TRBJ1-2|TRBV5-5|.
TGTGCCAGCAGCTTGGTTGTGGGTCAAGCGGGGAGCTATGGCTACACCTTC
CASSLVVGQAGSYGYTF
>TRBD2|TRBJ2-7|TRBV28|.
TGTGCCAGCAGTTTATGGACTAGCGGGGGACATATCTACGAGCAGTACTTC
CASSLWTSGGHIYEQYF
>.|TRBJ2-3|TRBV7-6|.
TGTGCCAGCGGTCCGGAGGCAGATACGCAGTATTTT
CASGPEADTQYF
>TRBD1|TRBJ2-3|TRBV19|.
TGTGCCAGTAGTGGATGGGACAGGGGGCTGTCAGATACGCAGTATTTT
CASSGWDRGLSDTQYF
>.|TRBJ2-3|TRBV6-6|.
TGTGCCAGCAGTTATGCGGCCCGGGGGAGAGATACGCAGTATTTT
CASSYAARGRDTQYF
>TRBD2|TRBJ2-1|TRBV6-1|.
TGTGCCAGCACTAGCGGGGGCATTCACAATGAGCAGTTCTTC
CASTSGGIHNEQFF
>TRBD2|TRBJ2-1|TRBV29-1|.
TGCAGCGTCGTGTCCGGGACTAGCGGGAGCTCCTACAATGAGCAGTTCTTC
CSVVSGTSGSSYNEQFF
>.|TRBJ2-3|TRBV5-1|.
TGCGCCAGCAGCCCCTGGAGCCGGGAACAGACTAGCACAGATACGCAGTATTTT
CASSPWSREQTSTDTQYF